What follows are 21 T cell receptor beta chains derived from one specimen sequenced in a study of cytotoxic CD8 clonotypes in ibrutinib-treated CLL. Some clones are missing from TCRdb's copy, which holds only in-frame ones; the method was immunoSEQ multiplex PCR. The repertoire consists of some 350,000 clones, with over 55% occurring once and the leading ten covering around 6.5%. The material sequenced was PBMCs, taken after 36 months of ibrutinib treatment. The source of these receptors is a human donor with chronic lymphocytic leukemia.

This clone showed up just a few times. V gene TRBV6-5 combines with J gene TRBJ1-2; 8 nucleotides match TRBD1. The V gene end was trimmed by 6 bases and the J gene end by 5 bases; junction bases not matched to a gene: 2. CDR3 length equals 12 residues. Germline V gene sequence: CDR1 MNHEY, CDR2 SVGAGI. The CDR3 nucleotides are TGTGCCAGCAGGACAGGGGTTTATGGCTACACCTTC. It is translated as CASRTGVYGYTF.

J is TRBJ2-7 and V is TRBV10-3; D perhaps matches TRBD1 (6 bases). Trimming removed 0 bases at V and 1 base at J, with 13 bases between. The CDR3 runs 16 residues. Germline values: CDR1 ENHRY, CDR2 SYGVKD. The CDR3 loop is CAISESSGVFSYEQYF. DNA of the CDR3: TGTGCCATCAGTGAGTCCTCAGGGGTATTTTCCTACGAGCAGTACTTC.

The gene calls are TRBV5-8 and TRBJ1-4; no definite D call. CDR3 length: 18 residues. CDR1 is SGHTS and CDR2 is YDEGEE in the germline V gene. Trimming pared 1 base from V and 1 base from J, leaving 17 bases between. The DNA for the CDR3 is TGTGCCAGCAGCTTGTATTTCGGAGGTGGGCGAACTAATGAAAAACTGTTTTTT. It yields the protein CASSLYFGGGRTNEKLFF. The complete variable domain, with remaining parts taken from reference TRBV5-8 and TRBJ1-4, reads EAGVTQSPTHLIKTRGQQATLRCSPISGHTSVYWYQQALGLGLQFLLWYDEGEERNRGNFPPRFSGRQFPNYSSELNVNALELEDSALYLCASSLYFGGGRTNEKLFFGSGTQLSVL.

The chain recombines TRBV7-3 with TRBJ2-5; 10 bases are shared with TRBD2. The ends lost 5 bases at V and 1 base at J; junction bases unmatched: 7. The CDR3 contains 16 residues. Germline-derived CDR1 and CDR2 are SGHTA and FQGTGA. Here the CDR3 DNA reads TGTGCCAGCAGCAAAAGGGCTAGCGGGAGCCAAGAGACCCAGTACTTC. Its translation is CASSKRASGSQETQYF.

The chain employs TRBV11-2 and TRBJ2-3; the D gene is possibly TRBD2 (6 bases). Trimming cost V 4 bases and J 1 base, with 12 bases left between them. The CDR3 is made up of 15 amino acids. The germline V gene has CDR1 SGHAT and CDR2 FQNNGV. The CDR3 DNA sequence: TGTGCCAGCAGCTATAGGAGGGGTGGCACAGATACGCAGTATTTT. Encoded protein: CASSYRRGGTDTQYF.

This rearrangement joins TRBV11-2 to TRBJ2-3, with D uncertain. The CDR3 runs 14 residues. V was shortened by 2 bases and J by 13 bases, with 19 bases between the two germline ends. Germline CDR1 and CDR2: SGHAT and FQNNGV. The CDR3 here is CASSLPPGHEKEYF. The CDR3 DNA reads as TGTGCCAGCAGCTTACCCCCCGGGCACGAAAAGGAGTATTTT.

This chain joins TRBV4-3 and TRBJ2-3; D not resolved. This CDR3 has 14 amino acids. The germline CDR1 and CDR2 sequences are LGHNA and YSLEER. V was cut by 0 bases and J by 5 bases, with 9 bases left in between. The CDR3 DNA reads as TGCGCCAGCAGCCAAGAAAGGGCCCTAGATACGCAGTATTTT. It yields the protein CASSQERALDTQYF.

The chain carries TRBV5-1 and TRBJ2-2, with TRBD1 matching 7 bases. The CDR3 length is 14 residues. V lost 1 base to trimming and J lost 6 bases; unmatched junction nucleotides: 3. The germline V gene has CDR1 SGHRS and CDR2 YFSETQ. CDR3 nucleotides: TGCGCCAGCAGCTTGATTACAGGGGCCGGGGAGCTGTTTTTT. The encoded protein is CASSLITGAGELFF.

The chain couples TRBV19 to TRBJ2-3; D may be TRBD1 or TRBD2 (6 bases each). The ends were cut back, 3 bases at V and 3 bases at J, with 19 bases in the middle. Germline V gene sequence: CDR1 LNHDA, CDR2 SQIVND (reference sequence). The CDR3 has 17 residues. CDR3 residues: CASSMGHGGRITDTQYF. The CDR3 DNA reads TGTGCCAGTAGTATGGGACATGGGGGGCGGATAACAGATACGCAGTATTTT.

This chain connects TRBV29-1 to TRBJ2-6, with D maybe TRBD1 (6 bases). This CDR3 comprises 14 residues. The V gene's germline CDR1 is SQVTM and CDR2 ANQGSEA. Trimming left V 6 bases short and J 1 base short, with 10 bases between. The CDR3 sequence: CSVLTGSGANVLTF. CDR3 coding DNA: TGCAGCGTCCTAACAGGGTCTGGGGCCAACGTCCTGACTTTC.

The chain couples TRBV4-1 to TRBJ2-2, with D hard to call. Trimming took off 4 bases at V and 5 bases at J, with 8 bases between the two ends. The V gene's germline CDR1 is MGHRA and CDR2 YSYEKL. The length of the CDR3 is 13 residues. The DNA for the CDR3 is TGCGCCAGCAGCCCGCGTCTGACCGGGGAGCTGTTTTTT. Its protein product is CASSPRLTGELFF.

This clone has a handful of counts. The chain uses TRBV5-1 and TRBJ2-1; the match to TRBD2 covers 10 bases. The CDR3 spans 16 residues. The germline V gene has CDR1 SGHRS and CDR2 YFSETQ. V lost 4 bases and J lost 1; bases outside the gene matches: 5. The CDR3, as DNA: TGCGCCAGCAGCCTTAGCGGGGGGCTTTCCTACAATGAGCAGTTCTTC. This gives the protein CASSLSGGLSYNEQFF.

The gene calls are TRBV19 and TRBJ1-2; 11 bases line up with TRBD1. Per germline, CDR1 LNHDA and CDR2 SQIVND (reference sequence). V shed 5 bases and J 7 bases; nucleotides not matched to a gene: 6. The CDR3 length is 14 residues. The CDR3 region has the DNA TGTGCCAGTAGTCTTGGACAGGGGGCGTTTGGCTACACCTTC. Its translation: CASSLGQGAFGYTF.

The chain has TRBV7-9 and TRBJ1-3; D gene unclear. Trimming cost V 5 bases and J 7 bases, with 15 bases left between them. CDR3 length: 14 residues. Germline-derived CDR1 and CDR2 are SEHNR and FQNEAQ (reference sequence). The chain's CDR3 is CASSPATTWNTIYF. CDR3 DNA: TGTGCCAGCAGCCCCGCCACCACATGGAACACCATATATTTT. Together with reference TRBV7-9 and TRBJ1-3, the CDR3 gives the full variable domain: DTGVSQNPRHKITKRGQNVTFRCDPISEHNRLYWYRQTLGQGPEFLTYFQNEAQLEKSRLLSDRFSAERPKGSFSTLEIQRTEQGDSAMYLCASSPATTWNTIYFGEGSWLTVV.

The chain recombines TRBV4-1 with TRBJ1-1; D may be TRBD1 (5 bases). This CDR3 is built from 14 residues. CDR1 is MGHRA, CDR2 YSYEKL, per germline. Trimming removed 5 bases from V and 5 bases from J, with 15 bases in between. CDR3 in amino acids: CASSEDGGETEAFF. The CDR3 region has the DNA TGCGCCAGCAGCGAGGACGGGGGAGAGACTGAAGCTTTCTTT.

The genes are TRBV5-1 and TRBJ2-5, with 8 bases aligning to TRBD1. J gave up 1 base and V 0 bases, and 2 bases lay outside the gene matches. This CDR3 is 15 amino acids long. From germline, CDR1 is SGHRS and CDR2 YFSETQ. The CDR3 protein is CASSLGTGRQETQYF. The CDR3 coding sequence is TGCGCCAGCAGCTTGGGGACAGGGCGCCAAGAGACCCAGTACTTC.

This sequence joins TRBV19 and TRBJ2-7, with a tentative D call TRBD1 (5 bases). Germline assignment: CDR1 LNHDA and CDR2 SQIVND (reference sequence). The CDR3 is 13 amino acids. V was pared by 5 bases and J by 6 bases, with 14 bases between. Written as DNA, the CDR3 is TGTGCCAGTAGTCCGGACAACTTTGTCGAGCAGTACTTC. Translated, it gives CASSPDNFVEQYF. Complete variable domain (other parts from reference TRBV19 and TRBJ2-7): DGGITQSPKYLFRKEGQNVTLSCEQNLNHDAMYWYRQDPGQGLRLIYYSQIVNDFQKGDIAEGYSVSREKKESFPLTVTSAQKNPTAFYLCASSPDNFVEQYFGPGTRLTVT.

The V call is TRBV10-3, the J call TRBJ1-1, with no clear D. V lost 0 bases and J lost 4, with 9 bases in between. The CDR3 is 14 amino acids. CDR1 and CDR2 from the germline V gene are ENHRY and SYGVKD. The chain's CDR3 is CAISESGLATEAFF. For the CDR3, the DNA is TGTGCCATCAGTGAGTCGGGGTTGGCCACTGAAGCTTTCTTT.

The CDR3 here is CASSRRETSGRNEQFF. For the CDR3, the DNA is TGCGCCAGCAGCCGTCGTGAGACTAGCGGGAGGAATGAGCAGTTCTTC. The rearrangement uses TRBV5-1 and TRBJ2-1, with 13 positions matching TRBD2. The junction had 8 bases not matched to a gene; V was cut back by 4 bases and J by 7 bases. The length of the CDR3 is 16 residues. Germline values: CDR1 SGHRS, CDR2 YFSETQ.

CDR3 sequence reads: CASSLLSPSANYEQYF. CDR3 nucleotides: TGTGCCAGCAGCTTGTTATCTCCTTCGGCCAACTACGAGCAGTACTTC. The rearrangement uses TRBV11-2 and TRBJ2-7; no firm D call. Germline V gene lookup returns CDR1 SGHAT and CDR2 FQNNGV. V was shortened by 3 bases and J by 3 bases, with 18 bases between the two germline ends. The CDR3 extends over 16 amino acids.

This chain joins TRBV10-3 and TRBJ2-7; TRBD1 matches at 7 bases. This CDR3 is built from 14 residues. Germline lookup yields CDR1 ENHRY and CDR2 SYGVKD. Unmatched junction bases numbered 10, after V lost 11 bases and J lost 0 bases. Written as DNA, the CDR3 is TGTGCCTCCCGTGAGGCAGGGGGCTCCTACGAGCAGTACTTC. It codes for CASREAGGSYEQYF.